This T cell receptor (beta chain) was observed in a study of regulatory T cells in long-lasting Graves disease. The time point is: newly diagnosed GD, antithyroid drugs for less than 3 months. PBMCs were the source of the RNA used for TCR sequencing. This clonotype appeared a few times. Unmatched junction bases numbered 5, after V lost 4 bases and J lost 6 bases. The length of the CDR3 is 14 residues. Arm-PCR of CDR3 regions and iRepertoire HTBI primers were the basis on which TCR beta libraries were built. The authors' processing: From all samples, identification returned 11 to 15 TRBJ and about 60 TRBV segments. TCRdb recomputed calls from the multiplex PCR reads with MiXCR, one row per CDR3 protein. The V and J calls follow TCRdb's processing rather than the paper's. Among approximately 400,000 distinct CDR3 sequences listed, roughly 15% were seen once. Another study also made use of these data, one on T cells in Graves' hyperthyroidism and ophthalmopathy.

This rearrangement joins TRBV12-3 or TRBV12-4 to TRBJ1-5; TRBD1 aligns across 8 bases. Sequencing was performed on peripheral blood mononuclear cells (PBMCs), taken at new diagnosis, from a patient treated with antithyroid drugs. The receptor's source is a woman in her thirties or forties with Graves disease. CDR3 DNA sequence: TGTGCCAGCAGTTGGACAGGGAACGGTCAGCCCCAGCATTTT. It specifies CASSWTGNGQPQHF.